The rows below give T cell receptor beta chains drawn from one sample of a study of T cells after yellow fever vaccination. TCRdb re-analysed the 5' RACE reads in MiXCR, keeping a single row per CDR3 protein. The sample comprises some 260,000 distinct CDR3 sequences, over 4.5% of which are singletons, and approximately 3.5% rests with the top ten. The sample in question was CD4+ T cells sorted from PBMCs, obtained on the day of the yellow fever booster vaccination. The receptors derive from a man between 18 and 35 years old who received the YFV17D yellow fever vaccine. Each CDR3 is given with its conserved first and last residue. D genes are given only for firm matches. Size tells how often a clone was seen (once, few, many) or the class of an expanded clone, and some rows leave it out.

TRBJ1-4 | TRBD1 | TRBV7-2 | many | TGTGCCAGCAGCTCCAGGGGTGGGATGGGACAGAAACTGTTTTTT | CASSSRGGMGQKLFF
TRBJ2-7 | TRBD2 | TRBV7-2 | many | TGTGCCAGCAGCCTACACGGGACTAGCGGCTCCTACGAGCAGTACTTC | CASSLHGTSGSYEQYF
TRBJ2-6 | . | TRBV7-2 | . | TGTGCCAGCAGCTCCTACAGGGTTGGGGCCAACGTCCTGACTTTC | CASSSYRVGANVLTF
TRBJ1-1 | TRBD1 | TRBV7-8 | few | TGTGCCAGCAACTCTGTCGGGACAGCGAACACTGAAGCTTTCTTT | CASNSVGTANTEAFF
TRBJ1-2 | . | TRBV18 | few | TGTGCCAGCTCACCGGGGGACTCCCTCGGCGGCTACACCTTC | CASSPGDSLGGYTF
TRBJ1-5 | . | TRBV4-2 | . | TGTGCCAGCAGCCAGCAGCTAGGGTACCAGCCCCAGCATTTT | CASSQQLGYQPQHF
TRBJ2-3 | . | TRBV5-1 | many | TGCGCCAGCAGCGTTCCCCGTGAAAGCACAGATACGCAGTATTTT | CASSVPRESTDTQYF
TRBJ2-1 | TRBD1 | TRBV5-1 | few | TGCGCCAGCAGCTCGACAGGGAGCTACAATGAGCAGTTCTTC | CASSSTGSYNEQFF
TRBJ1-1 | TRBD1 | TRBV18 | many | TGTGCCAGCTCACCGATAATCTGGACAGGGGGAACTGAAGCTTTCTTT | CASSPIIWTGGTEAFF
TRBJ2-1 | TRBD2 | TRBV20-1 | . | TGCAGTGCTCCACAGGTGGCGGGGGGGCGAAATGAGCAGTTCTTC | CSAPQVAGGRNEQFF
TRBJ1-6 | . | TRBV12-3/TRBV12-4 | few | TGTGCCAGCGGGCGGGGTGACTATAATTCACCCCTCCACTTT | CASGRGDYNSPLHF
TRBJ2-3 | TRBD2 | TRBV5-1 | many | TGCGCCAGCAGCTCGCTTAGCGGGGGCCTCACAGATACGCAGTATTTT | CASSSLSGGLTDTQYF
TRBJ1-1 | . | TRBV20-1 | many | TGCAGTGCTAGGTCAACTGGAGTGAACACTGAAGCTTTCTTT | CSARSTGVNTEAFF
TRBJ2-2 | . | TRBV10-3 | many | TGTGCCATCACGGAGTCCCCGGGATACACCGGGGAGCTGTTTTTT | CAITESPGYTGELFF
TRBJ1-4 | . | TRBV12-3/TRBV12-4 | few | TGTGCCAGCAGGGGCAGTTATCTGGATGAAAAACTGTTTTTT | CASRGSYLDEKLFF
TRBJ2-3 | TRBD2 | TRBV4-1 | many | TGCGCCAGCAGCCCCCTTGGGAGCGGGGGGAGCACAGATACGCAGTATTTT | CASSPLGSGGSTDTQYF
TRBJ1-2 | TRBD1 | TRBV2 | . | TGTGCCAGCAGTGAAGCAGGGGTGACAGGGGCTGTTAACTATGGCTACACCTTC | CASSEAGVTGAVNYGYTF
TRBJ2-6 | . | TRBV7-2 | . | TGTGCCAGCAGCCCCCCCGGGGCCTCTGGGGCCAACGTCCTGACTTTC | CASSPPGASGANVLTF
TRBJ2-5 | TRBD1 | TRBV7-2 | many | TGTGCCAGCAGCTTAGTGACAGGGCCAGAGACCCAGTACTTC | CASSLVTGPETQYF
TRBJ1-1 | . | TRBV20-1 | . | TGCAGTGCTAGACCGACAGTGAACACTGAAGCTTTCTTT | CSARPTVNTEAFF
TRBJ1-1 | TRBD1 | TRBV4-1 | . | TGCGCCAGCAGCCAAGTACTCCACAAAAACCGGGACAGGGGAATGGGCACTGAAGCTTTCTTT | CASSQVLHKNRDRGMGTEAFF
TRBJ1-5 | . | TRBV9 | few | TGTGCCAGCAGCGTAGGCAATCAGCCCCAGCATTTT | CASSVGNQPQHF
TRBJ1-3 | . | TRBV6-6 | . | TGTGCCAGCAGTGGTGGGGCCGGTGCTGGAAACACCATATATTTT | CASSGGAGAGNTIYF
TRBJ2-1 | . | TRBV7-6 | . | TGTGCCAGCAGCCGGACGGATTACAATGAGCAGTTCTTC | CASSRTDYNEQFF
TRBJ2-5 | TRBD2 | TRBV3-1 | . | TGTGCCAGCAGCCCGGGGACTAGCGGGGGAGAGACCCAGTACTTC | CASSPGTSGGETQYF
TRBJ2-5 | . | TRBV10-3 | few | TGTGCCATCAGTGAGGGAGGGGGCGGTGAGACCCAGTACTTC | CAISEGGGGETQYF
TRBJ2-5 | . | TRBV7-6 | few | TGTGCCAGCAGTAGGAGTCGGGGCCGGGCAGAGACCCAGTACTTC | CASSRSRGRAETQYF
TRBJ2-3 | TRBD1 | TRBV12-3/TRBV12-4 | . | TGTGCCAGCAGTTTAAGGGACAGATCACCAGATACGCAGTATTTT | CASSLRDRSPDTQYF
TRBJ2-1 | TRBD2 | TRBV28 | few | TGTGCCAGCAGTAGACTAGCGGGGGCGGTCAATGAGCAGTTCTTC | CASSRLAGAVNEQFF
TRBJ1-3 | . | TRBV7-2 | . | TGTGCCAGCAGTTGGACCCTTGGAAACACCATATATTTT | CASSWTLGNTIYF
TRBJ2-3 | . | TRBV5-4 | . | TGTGCCAGCAGTTTGGACCACGGACGAACAGATACGCAGTATTTT | CASSLDHGRTDTQYF
TRBJ2-1 | TRBD1 | TRBV7-3 | . | TGTGCCAGCAGCCGGGCCCCCGGACAGGGAAACAATGAGCAGTTCTTC | CASSRAPGQGNNEQFF
TRBJ2-6 | . | TRBV5-1 | many | TGCGCCAGCAGCTCGAGGAGACACTTAAGCTCTGGGGCCAACGTCCTGACTTTC | CASSSRRHLSSGANVLTF
TRBJ2-4 | . | TRBV12-3/TRBV12-4 | many | TGTGCCAGCAAGAAGTTTGGAGCCAAAAACATTCAGTACTTC | CASKKFGAKNIQYF
TRBJ2-2 | . | TRBV4-3 | many | TGCGCCAGCAGCCAAGATGGGCTGGCGAACACCGGGGAGCTGTTTTTT | CASSQDGLANTGELFF